This TCR beta chain was found in a study of blood T cell repertoires in COVID-19 (dated by TCRdb to the early 2020s). Describing the broader study: Collaborator samples came from the United States, Italy and Spain and covered acute and convalescent phases of COVID-19. Where available, HLA class I and class II types were taken from metadata supplied by the sample provider and were not determined by assay-based typing. The dataset comprised deeply sampled blood TCRbeta repertoires from subjects exposed to, actively infected with, or recovered from COVID-19. The prospective study material was composed of cDNA or gDNA derived from T cells, B-cell-depleted T cells, or PBMCs. A freely available public database, intended as a resource for researchers studying the immune response to SARS-CoV-2, is where the repertoires were released. Sample metadata almost always included a de-identified subject ID, COVID-19 status, age in years and sex. The samples were drawn from two sources: the first 160 participants of the ongoing ImmuneRACE study, and over 950 subjects contributed by 6 global collaborators. The paper as a whole reports these results and caveats: Clinical and demographic metadata were provided uncurated, with the amount varying by source and participant.

The immunoSEQ Assay, a bias-controlled multiplex PCR, was used to amplify TCRbeta CDR3 regions from genomic DNA. Concerning the study's data processing: The number of nucleated cells in each sample was estimated from the amplification of reference gene primers within the assay. To quantify the absolute abundance of each unique TCRbeta CDR3 rearrangement, sequence reads were collapsed and filtered. For each sample, productive Simpson clonality was calculated by taking the square root of Simpson's diversity index across productive rearrangements. Drawn from immuneACCESS, this table holds only the in-frame rearrangements with V and J called that TCRdb kept. Clones are partly lost; checked studies trace under half to an unresolved V gene and leave the rest unexplained. V and J calls and clone size are copied from that table; D and trimming were computed from the DNA. The sample contains about 250,000 clones, around 90% of them found a single time. Clones ranked in the top ten supply around 1.4% of the sample.

A note on this clone: Its antigen target is currently unknown. Base-call qualities are not available, and no considerably larger clone is one nucleotide away.

Whole blood was collected in K2EDTA tubes by collaborating institutions according to the institutions' own protocols. For TCRbeta analysis, collaborators shipped samples in one of three forms: frozen whole blood, isolated PBMCs, or DNA extracted from either of those sample types. Taken from the germline V gene, the CDR1 and CDR2 loops are MNHEY and SVGAGI. The V end gives up 5 bases and the J end 4 bases, leaving 8 bases in the junction not matched to a gene. The CDR3 starts with the cysteine, ends with the phenylalanine, and has 14 residues. Only the CDR3 part of the read is kept: 42 bases, read in frame from the first base.

This TCR was sampled from a man older than 75 with acute or convalescent COVID-19. Recombination joined TRBV6-5 with TRBJ2-7; 7 bases in the middle match TRBD1. The source material was peripheral blood. CDR3 loop: CASSIPGQLYEQYF. The DNA sequence follows: TGTGCCAGCAGTATCCCGGGACAGCTATACGAGCAGTACTTC.